A single sample gave rise to the 12 T cell receptor beta chains below, sequenced in a study of CD8 T cells in Susac syndrome. After extraction with the RNeasy kit, about 0.45 to 1 ug of the RNA was reverse transcribed using random hexamers. Using its own MiXCR run on the immunoSEQ multiplex PCR reads, TCRdb lists one record per CDR3 protein. The sample lists 200,000 to 250,000 distinct CDR3 sequences; 90% to 95% were seen once. Sequenced material: CD4+ T cells from PBMCs. The receptors stem from a human donor with multiple sclerosis.

This chain uses TRBV2 with TRBJ2-7, with D perhaps matching TRBD1 (5 bases). The V and J ends lost 3 bases and 3 bases respectively, with 12 bases between them. Per the germline V gene, CDR1 is SNHLY and CDR2 is FYNNEI. The CDR3 has 14 residues. The CDR3 nucleotides are TGTGCCAGCAGTGAGGGCAGGGCGCTCTACGAGCAGTACGTC. Protein: CASSEGRALYEQYV.

CDR3 amino acids: CASSQVAGTNQPQHF. CDR3 sequence (DNA): TGCGCCAGCAGCCAAGTGGCCGGTACAAATCAGCCCCAGCATTTT. The gene calls are TRBV4-1 and TRBJ1-5; D is uncertain. Trimming pared 1 base from V and 4 bases from J, leaving 11 bases between. This CDR3 spans 15 amino acids. The germline V gene encodes CDR1 MGHRA and CDR2 YSYEKL.

J is TRBJ2-1 and V is TRBV3-1, with D possibly being TRBD1 (7 bases). Germline V CDR1 and CDR2: LGHDT, YNNKEL (reference sequence). This CDR3 spans 15 amino acids. Trimming pared 4 bases from V and 2 bases from J, leaving 12 bases between. Here the CDR3 reads CASSPEGAPYNEQFF. The CDR3 DNA reads as TGTGCCAGCAGCCCGGAGGGGGCACCCTACAATGAGCAGTTCTTC.

This rearrangement joins TRBV6-1 to TRBJ1-1, with 7 bases fitting TRBD1. Trimming at V came to 4 bases and at J to 10 bases, leaving 9 bases not matched to a gene. Germline V gene sequence: CDR1 MNHNS, CDR2 SASEGT. The length of the CDR3 is 13 residues. CDR3 nucleotides: TGTGCCAGCAGTGTGGGGACAGCGAGTCGAGCTTTCTTT. Protein product: CASSVGTASRAFF.

CDR3 bases: TGTGCCATGTCCCGGGGGGCGACAACTGGGGCCAACGTCCTGACTTTC. This encodes CAMSRGATTGANVLTF. The chain combines TRBV10-3 with TRBJ2-6, with a weak D call TRBD2 (7 bases). From germline, CDR1 is ENHRY and CDR2 SYGVKD. V gave up 9 bases and J gave up 2 bases, with 17 bases separating them. The CDR3 totals 16 residues.

The gene calls are TRBV5-4 and TRBJ2-4; the match to TRBD1 covers 7 bases. CDR1 is SGHNT and CDR2 is YYREEE in the germline V gene (reference sequence). This CDR3 has 15 residues. V lost 0 bases to trimming and J lost 5 bases; unmatched junction nucleotides: 5. This chain's CDR3 is CASSLGQGVENIQYF. CDR3 DNA: TGTGCCAGCAGCTTGGGTCAGGGGGTGGAAAACATTCAGTACTTC.

This clonotype has only one observation. The chain combines TRBV10-3 with TRBJ2-7, with 8 bases aligning to TRBD1. This CDR3 is built from 14 residues. V dropped 6 bases and J dropped 3; count of bases not matched to a gene: 7. CDR1 is ENHRY and CDR2 is SYGVKD in the germline V gene. The CDR3 bases are TGTGCCATCAGCCGTGACAGGGGAGACTACGAGCAGTACTTC. Translation: CAISRDRGDYEQYF.

The rearrangement joins TRBV5-1 to TRBJ2-1, with TRBD2 matching over 10 bases. CDR1 is SGHRS and CDR2 is YFSETQ in the germline V gene. This CDR3 has 15 residues. V shed 4 bases, J shed 7 bases, and the junction held 8 bases outside the gene matches. The CDR3 bases are TGCGCCAGCAGCGGGGGACTAGCGTTTGAGAATGAGCAGTTCTTC. Translation: CASSGGLAFENEQFF.

This clonotype was recorded once. CDR3 DNA: TGTGCCAGCAGTGGGGCATATGAAAAACTGTTTTTT. This gives the protein CASSGAYEKLFF. V usage is TRBV6-1 and J usage is TRBJ1-4; no reliable D call. Germline lookup yields CDR1 MNHNS and CDR2 SASEGT. V was shortened by 4 bases and J by 6 bases, with 6 bases between the two germline ends. This CDR3 has 12 amino acids.

This rearrangement joins TRBV5-6 to TRBJ2-2; perhaps TRBD1 as D (6 bases). Deletions cut 4 bases from V and 3 bases from J, with 10 bases between. This CDR3 has 14 residues. CDR1 SGHDT and CDR2 YYEEEE come from the germline V gene. The CDR3 is CASSPDSHTGELFF. The CDR3 DNA reads as TGTGCCAGCAGCCCGGACAGCCACACCGGGGAGCTGTTTTTT.

The genes are TRBV18 and TRBJ2-3, with 7 positions matching TRBD1. The CDR3 consists of 16 residues. Germline V gene lookup returns CDR1 KGHSH and CDR2 LQKENI. V lost 5 bases and J lost 1; bases outside the gene matches: 9. The CDR3 reads CASSILGTGGTDTQYF. CDR3 bases: TGTGCCAGCTCAATCCTAGGCACAGGGGGCACAGATACGCAGTATTTT. The complete variable domain, with remaining parts taken from reference TRBV18 and TRBJ2-3, reads NAGVMQNPRHLVRRRGQEARLRCSPMKGHSHVYWYRQLPEEGLKFMVYLQKENIIDESGMPKERFSAEFPKEGPSILRIQQVVRGDSAAYFCASSILGTGGTDTQYFGPGTRLTVL.

This chain connects TRBV5-4 to TRBJ1-6; TRBD1 matches at 10 bases. After removal of 0 bases from V and 8 bases from J, the junction contained 5 bases not matched to a gene. CDR1 SGHNT and CDR2 YYREEE come from the germline V gene (reference sequence). This CDR3 is built from 16 residues. CDR3 protein: CASSLGQGAPDSPLHF. The CDR3 nucleotides read TGTGCCAGCAGCTTGGGACAGGGGGCACCAGATTCACCCCTCCACTTT.